This section outlines one T cell receptor beta chain sequence together with its context. Its matching antigen is unknown. Generated by immunoSEQ multiplex PCR, the TCRdb table keeps only in-frame clones and is missing some. Seen here are 360,000 or so clones, over 75% observed once, and the top ten hold about 1.9%. CDR1 is GTSNPN and CDR2 is SVGIG in the germline V gene (reference sequence). The germline V and J ends were trimmed by 5 bases and 7 bases, with 21 bases remaining between them. The CDR3 consists of 15 residues. These data originate in a study of Ad26.COV2.S vaccination and SARS-CoV-2 variants. Study outcomes and limitations: Spike-specific responses of CD8+ and CD4+ T cells were reported to display substantial breadth after vaccination. Relative to placebo recipients, vaccine recipients exhibited elevated spike-specific TCR breadth.

Indicated treatment: 15 to 20 received Ad26.COV2.S at low or high dose, single or two shots; a few received placebo; per-sample allocation not given. Each sample was drawn 63 days after the first injection (of vaccine or placebo). In Boston, the donor was an adult between 18-55 years of age. This sequence originates from a person aged 18-65 years who received the Ad26.COV2.S COVID-19 vaccine or a placebo. The starting material was peripheral blood, obtained in a trial of Ad26.COV2.S vaccine versus placebo. The chain carries TRBV30 and TRBJ2-1; D is possibly TRBD2 (6 bases). The CDR3 region has the DNA TGTGCCTGGGCCTTGGGCGGGAAGATGGGGAATGAGCAGTTCTTC. As protein: CAWALGGKMGNEQFF.